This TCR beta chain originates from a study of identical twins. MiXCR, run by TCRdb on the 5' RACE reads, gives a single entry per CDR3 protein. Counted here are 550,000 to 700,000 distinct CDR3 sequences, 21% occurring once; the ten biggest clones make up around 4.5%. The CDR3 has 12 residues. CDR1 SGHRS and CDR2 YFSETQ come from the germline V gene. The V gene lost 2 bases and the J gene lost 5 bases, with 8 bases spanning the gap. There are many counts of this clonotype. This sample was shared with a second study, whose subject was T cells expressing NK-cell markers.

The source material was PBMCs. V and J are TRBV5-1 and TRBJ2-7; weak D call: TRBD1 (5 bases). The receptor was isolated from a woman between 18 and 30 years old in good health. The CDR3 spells CASSFQGHEQYF. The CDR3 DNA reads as TGCGCCAGCAGCTTCCAGGGCCACGAGCAGTACTTC.